The table lists the clone carrying this T cell receptor beta chain with a few counts. The CDR3 contains 15 residues. Trimming took off 6 bases at V and 0 bases at J, with 12 bases between the two ends. Germline V CDR1 and CDR2: MNHEY, SVGAGI. These data belong to a study of blood T cell repertoires in COVID-19. Study information: Samples representing acute and convalescent COVID-19 were sourced from the United States, Italy and Spain. PBMCs, B-cell-depleted T cells, or T cells were the source of the cDNA or gDNA that made up the material.

In the study's own analysis: Amplification from reference gene primers served as the basis for estimated nucleated cell counts. The table came from immunoSEQ multiplex PCR; TCRdb's copy has only in-frame clones and leaves some out. The V and J calls and clone size are taken from that table; D and trimming were inferred from the DNA. The sample contains about 150,000 clones, about 85% of which appear only once. The TCR originated in a woman aged 60-70 years with COVID-19, enrolled during active disease. The sequenced sample was peripheral blood. The chain couples TRBV6-5 to TRBJ2-4; D is possibly TRBD1 (6 bases). CDR3 nucleotides: TGTGCCAGCAGCTCAGGGGAACTAGCCAAAAACATTCAGTACTTC. It translates to CASSSGELAKNIQYF.